The 7 T cell receptor beta chains below all came from one sample that was sequenced in a study of T cell responses to AZD1222 COVID-19 vaccine. TCRdb's copy holds only in-frame clones and misses some; the assay was immunoSEQ multiplex PCR. The data show about 100,000 clones, with approximately 90% seen just once and roughly 1.4% held by the top ten. Specimen: peripheral blood, collected on day 0 of AZD1222 vaccination. The receptor source for this set is an adult in good health.

The chain couples TRBV6-5 to TRBJ1-2; 8 nucleotides agree with TRBD1. The CDR3 spans 15 residues. J gave up 2 bases and V 7 bases, and 9 bases lay outside the gene matches. CDR1 is MNHEY, CDR2 SVGAGI, per germline. CDR3 in DNA: TGTGCCAGCAAGATTACAGGGGGGACAAACTATGGCTACACCTTC. Its protein product is CASKITGGTNYGYTF.

The chain recombines TRBV5-1 with TRBJ2-1; possible D gene TRBD2, 6 bases. The CDR3 contains 15 residues. The germline V gene encodes CDR1 SGHRS and CDR2 YFSETQ. The V and J ends lost 0 bases and 3 bases respectively, with 10 bases between them. The CDR3 nucleotides read TGCGCCAGCAGCTTGGACGAGGGAGGCTACAATGAGCAGTTCTTC. It encodes CASSLDEGGYNEQFF.

The chain links TRBV5-1 to TRBJ1-2; D is perhaps TRBD1 (5 bases). The V gene lost 1 base and the J gene lost 7 bases, with 8 bases spanning the gap. Germline CDR1 reads SGHRS; CDR2 reads YFSETQ. The CDR3 is 12 amino acids. In nucleotides, the CDR3 is TGCGCCAGCAGCTTGACGGGGCTTGGCTACACCTTC. Translation gives CASSLTGLGYTF.

This clone was picked up one time. The chain recombines TRBV5-1 with TRBJ1-1; D gene uncertain. With 4 bases removed from V and 0 bases from J, the gap between germline ends came to 10 bases. CDR3 size: 14 residues. CDR1 is SGHRS, CDR2 YFSETQ, per germline. DNA of the CDR3: TGCGCCAGCAGCCAATCAACTCTGAACACTGAAGCTTTCTTT. It codes for CASSQSTLNTEAFF.

The chain employs TRBV19 and TRBJ1-5, with 7 bases matching TRBD1. The CDR3 loop spans 15 amino acids. Trimming took 4 bases from V and 3 from J; bases not matched to a gene: 6. Per germline, CDR1 LNHDA and CDR2 SQIVND (reference sequence). CDR3 protein: CASSTTGAVNQPQHF. The CDR3 nucleotides read TGTGCCAGTAGTACAACAGGGGCCGTCAATCAGCCCCAGCATTTT.

The V and J genes are TRBV5-1 and TRBJ2-3; 8 bases map to TRBD1. CDR1 and CDR2 (germline): SGHRS, YFSETQ. V lost 0 bases and J lost 3; bases outside the gene matches: 3. This CDR3 has 15 residues. The CDR3 region has the DNA TGCGCCAGCAGCTTGGCCCGGACAGGGACAGATACGCAGTATTTT. Protein: CASSLARTGTDTQYF.

This clone was detected once. The CDR3 sequence: CASSHPGGETQYF. DNA of the CDR3: TGCGCCAGCAGCCATCCGGGAGGGGAGACCCAGTACTTC. The chain employs TRBV4-1 and TRBJ2-5; 8 nucleotides match TRBD2. With V trimmed by 3 bases and J by 5 bases, 2 bases remained unmatched. Germline CDR1 reads MGHRA; CDR2 reads YSYEKL. CDR3 size: 13 residues.